This T cell receptor (beta chain) derives from a study of human T cells and chemical hapten exposure. Study summary: Small volume differences among pooled libraries mainly caused per-sample TCR yield variation.

This clonotype occurred many times. TCRdb used MiXCR to reprocess the 5' RACE reads, holding one entry per CDR3 protein. The sample contains tens of thousands of distinct CDR3 sequences, approximately 7.7% of which appear only once. Whole blood that had not been fractionated was the source of extracted total RNA. Trimming shortened V by 0 bases and J by 4 bases, and 10 bases separated the two germline ends. The CDR3 is 15 amino acids. Germline assignment: CDR1 MGHRA and CDR2 YSYEKL. The receptor comes from a male donor in good health. The rearrangement links TRBV4-1 to TRBJ2-1; TRBD2 might be the D (6 bases). This CDR3 reads CASSQEGGEYNEQFF. In DNA form, the CDR3 reads TGCGCCAGCAGCCAAGAAGGAGGGGAATACAATGAGCAGTTCTTC.